The rows below give T cell receptor beta chains drawn from one sample of a study of graft-versus-host responses after intestinal transplantation. The assay was immunoSEQ multiplex PCR, and TCRdb's table has in-frame clones only and misses some. The sample records 35,000 to 40,000 clones, under 85% being singletons. The source was PBMCs, collected approximately 1,000 days after transplant. These receptor sequences come from a human patient who received an intestinal transplant, so some T cells may come from the graft donor. Each CDR3 is given with its conserved first and last residue. A D gene is named only where the DNA matches it firmly. Size is stated for part of the rows, as once, few or many counts, or as a class when the clone is expanded.

D gene: .; J gene: TRBJ1-4; clone size: once; V gene: TRBV19; CDR3 protein: CASSMATRQNEKLFF; CDR3 DNA: TGTGCCAGTAGTATGGCTACGCGACAGAATGAAAAACTGTTTTTT
D gene: .; J gene: TRBJ2-3; clone size: .; V gene: TRBV4-1; CDR3 protein: CASSQDPQGSTDTQYF; CDR3 DNA: TGCGCCAGCAGCCAAGATCCCCAGGGCAGCACAGATACGCAGTATTTT
D gene: .; J gene: TRBJ1-3; clone size: .; V gene: TRBV2; CDR3 protein: CASSRGGINSGNTIYF; CDR3 DNA: TGTGCCAGCAGCCGGGGGGGTATCAACTCTGGAAACACCATATATTTT
D gene: TRBD1; J gene: TRBJ2-7; clone size: once; V gene: TRBV6-5; CDR3 protein: CASSEGTGGYEQYF; CDR3 DNA: TGTGCCAGCAGTGAGGGGACAGGGGGCTACGAGCAGTACTTC
D gene: .; J gene: TRBJ1-2; clone size: medium-sized; V gene: TRBV28; CDR3 protein: CASSSTFGRVENYGYTF; CDR3 DNA: TGTGCCAGCAGCTCAACCTTCGGCAGGGTTGAAAACTATGGCTACACCTTC
D gene: TRBD2; J gene: TRBJ2-1; clone size: .; V gene: TRBV5-1; CDR3 protein: CASSLGTSGRDEQFF; CDR3 DNA: TGCGCCAGCAGCCTAGGGACTAGCGGGAGGGATGAGCAGTTCTTC
D gene: .; J gene: TRBJ2-7; clone size: .; V gene: TRBV11-2; CDR3 protein: CASSLSWAGIYEQYF; CDR3 DNA: TGTGCCAGCAGCTTATCATGGGCAGGGATCTACGAGCAGTACTTC
D gene: .; J gene: TRBJ2-7; clone size: .; V gene: TRBV7-8; CDR3 protein: CASSLDYGTYEQYF; CDR3 DNA: TGTGCCAGCAGCTTAGACTATGGCACCTACGAGCAGTACTTC
D gene: .; J gene: TRBJ1-4; clone size: once; V gene: TRBV27; CDR3 protein: CASSFGVNEKLFF; CDR3 DNA: TGTGCCAGCAGTTTCGGGGTTAATGAAAAACTGTTTTTT
D gene: .; J gene: TRBJ2-6; clone size: .; V gene: TRBV5-4; CDR3 protein: CASSFGQKQANVLTF; CDR3 DNA: TGTGCCAGCAGCTTCGGGCAGAAGCAAGCCAACGTCCTGACTTTC
D gene: .; J gene: TRBJ1-2; clone size: .; V gene: TRBV5-1; CDR3 protein: CASSLGTGPGYGYTF; CDR3 DNA: TGCGCCAGCAGCTTGGGAACAGGCCCGGGGTATGGCTACACCTTC
D gene: TRBD1; J gene: TRBJ2-7; clone size: .; V gene: TRBV10-1; CDR3 protein: CASIFWDRSSYEQYF; CDR3 DNA: TGCGCCAGCATATTTTGGGACAGGAGCTCCTACGAGCAGTACTTC
D gene: TRBD1; J gene: TRBJ2-3; clone size: .; V gene: TRBV18; CDR3 protein: CASSPDLRQGLGDTQYF; CDR3 DNA: TGTGCCAGCTCACCGGACCTAAGACAGGGGTTGGGAGATACGCAGTATTTT
D gene: .; J gene: TRBJ2-7; clone size: .; V gene: TRBV5-6; CDR3 protein: CASSLGDSSYEQYF; CDR3 DNA: TGTGCCAGCAGCTTGGGGGACTCTTCCTACGAGCAGTACTTC
D gene: .; J gene: TRBJ1-6; clone size: .; V gene: TRBV25-1; CDR3 protein: CASSEGPDNSPLHF; CDR3 DNA: TGTGCCAGCAGTGAAGGCCCTGATAATTCACCCCTCCACTTT
D gene: TRBD1; J gene: TRBJ2-7; clone size: .; V gene: TRBV28; CDR3 protein: CASRSPGQGYEQYF; CDR3 DNA: TGTGCCAGCAGGTCACCGGGACAGGGTTACGAGCAGTACTTC
D gene: .; J gene: TRBJ2-3; clone size: few; V gene: TRBV28; CDR3 protein: CASSLLGRTVTDTQYF; CDR3 DNA: TGTGCCAGCAGTTTATTGGGGAGGACGGTGACAGATACGCAGTATTTT
D gene: TRBD1; J gene: TRBJ2-2; clone size: once; V gene: TRBV28; CDR3 protein: CASSSTRGQDTGELFF; CDR3 DNA: TGTGCCAGCAGCTCAACGAGGGGGCAGGACACCGGGGAGCTGTTTTTT
D gene: .; J gene: TRBJ2-1; clone size: .; V gene: TRBV5-4; CDR3 protein: CASSLGVGGRADNEQFF; CDR3 DNA: TGTGCCAGCAGCTTGGGGGTAGGGGGGCGAGCTGACAATGAGCAGTTCTTC
D gene: TRBD1; J gene: TRBJ1-3; clone size: .; V gene: TRBV5-4; CDR3 protein: CASSLRDRVVTIYF; CDR3 DNA: TGTGCCAGCAGCTTGCGAGACAGGGTAGTCACCATATATTTT
D gene: .; J gene: TRBJ1-1; clone size: .; V gene: TRBV29-1; CDR3 protein: CSVAGTTLNTEAFF; CDR3 DNA: TGCAGCGTTGCCGGGACCACCTTGAACACTGAAGCTTTCTTT
D gene: TRBD2; J gene: TRBJ2-2; clone size: .; V gene: TRBV4-2; CDR3 protein: CASSPPLAGGLWNTGELFF; CDR3 DNA: TGTGCCAGCAGCCCCCCACTAGCGGGGGGCCTCTGGAACACCGGGGAGCTGTTTTTT
D gene: TRBD2; J gene: TRBJ2-7; clone size: .; V gene: TRBV11-3; CDR3 protein: CASSLKSGAEQYF; CDR3 DNA: TGTGCCAGCAGCTTAAAAAGCGGGGCCGAGCAGTACTTC
D gene: .; J gene: TRBJ2-1; clone size: .; V gene: TRBV5-1; CDR3 protein: CASSLSIQSYNEQFF; CDR3 DNA: TGCGCCAGCAGCTTATCTATACAGTCCTACAATGAGCAGTTCTTC
D gene: .; J gene: TRBJ2-7; clone size: few; V gene: TRBV5-5; CDR3 protein: CASSFGRGYEQYF; CDR3 DNA: TGTGCCAGCAGCTTCGGCAGGGGCTACGAGCAGTACTTC
D gene: .; J gene: TRBJ2-2; clone size: once; V gene: TRBV6-4; CDR3 protein: CASSDSAGTGELFF; CDR3 DNA: TGTGCCAGCAGTGACTCAGCGGGCACCGGGGAGCTGTTTTTT
D gene: TRBD1; J gene: TRBJ1-1; clone size: .; V gene: TRBV4-2; CDR3 protein: CASSQGWTGEDTEAFF; CDR3 DNA: TGTGCCAGCAGCCAAGGTTGGACAGGGGAGGACACTGAAGCTTTCTTT
D gene: .; J gene: TRBJ2-7; clone size: few; V gene: TRBV7-2; CDR3 protein: CASSLGAGYYEQYF; CDR3 DNA: TGTGCCAGCAGCTTAGGGGCAGGGTACTACGAGCAGTACTTC
D gene: .; J gene: TRBJ2-1; clone size: .; V gene: TRBV7-6; CDR3 protein: CASRLASANEQFF; CDR3 DNA: TGTGCCAGCAGGCTGGCCTCGGCCAATGAGCAGTTCTTC
D gene: .; J gene: TRBJ1-2; clone size: .; V gene: TRBV19; CDR3 protein: CASSLRKGITGYTF; CDR3 DNA: TGTGCCAGTAGTCTACGAAAGGGGATTACGGGCTACACCTTC
D gene: TRBD2; J gene: TRBJ2-1; clone size: .; V gene: TRBV4-1; CDR3 protein: CASSSGLAENNEQFF; CDR3 DNA: TGCGCCAGCAGCTCGGGGCTAGCGGAAAACAATGAGCAGTTCTTC
D gene: .; J gene: TRBJ1-1; clone size: .; V gene: TRBV5-8; CDR3 protein: CAGTGMNTEAFF; CDR3 DNA: TGTGCCGGGACGGGCATGAACACTGAAGCTTTCTTT
D gene: .; J gene: TRBJ2-7; clone size: .; V gene: TRBV18; CDR3 protein: CASSPQGNSMNEQYF; CDR3 DNA: TGTGCCAGCTCACCCCAGGGCAACAGCATGAACGAGCAGTACTTC
D gene: .; J gene: TRBJ2-1; clone size: few; V gene: TRBV4-2; CDR3 protein: CASSQDAKDASEQFF; CDR3 DNA: TGTGCCAGCAGCCAAGATGCTAAGGACGCAAGTGAGCAGTTCTTC
D gene: .; J gene: TRBJ2-7; clone size: .; V gene: TRBV4-2; CDR3 protein: CASSREAGIGYEQYF; CDR3 DNA: TGTGCCAGCAGCCGGGAAGCGGGTATTGGTTACGAGCAGTACTTC